This is a list of T cell receptor beta chains from one sample in a study of glioma-infiltrating T cells after dendritic cell vaccination. The method was immunoSEQ multiplex PCR; TCRdb's version includes in-frame clones alone and lacks a portion of them. This table has 90,000 to 95,000 clones, about 81% appearing once. Specimen: blood, collected after dendritic cell vaccination. These TCRs come from a human donor with glioblastoma. Both conserved end residues are part of each CDR3. The D gene is left open where the match is weak. Not all rows give a size; the values are once, few, many and, for expanded clones, a class.

clone_size,v_call,j_call,d_call,cdr3_nt,cdr3_aa
-,TRBV27,TRBJ2-3,-,TGTGCCAGCAGTCGGCAAACAGGGTCAGATACGCAGTATTTT,CASSRQTGSDTQYF
few,TRBV13,TRBJ2-7,TRBD1,TGTGCCAGCAGCCCCCGGACAGGGGGCGACGAGCAGTACTTC,CASSPRTGGDEQYF
-,TRBV5-6,TRBJ2-7,TRBD2,TGTGCCAGCAGCCTAACTAGCGCGAGCTCCTACGAGCAGTACTTC,CASSLTSASSYEQYF
-,TRBV4-1,TRBJ2-2,-,TGCGCCAGCAGCCAAGAGGTGCAGGGGACGTACACCGGGGAGCTGTTTTTT,CASSQEVQGTYTGELFF
-,TRBV27,TRBJ2-2,-,TGTGCCAGCAGTTCCGCTGGACTGGGAACCGGGGAGCTGTTTTTT,CASSSAGLGTGELFF
many,TRBV5-1,TRBJ1-4,-,TGCGCCAGCAGCTCTGGGACACCAACTAATGAAAAACTGTTTTTT,CASSSGTPTNEKLFF
-,TRBV5-1,TRBJ1-3,-,TGCGCCAGCAGCTTTCAAGGGGGAACCTCTGGAAACACCATATATTTT,CASSFQGGTSGNTIYF
-,TRBV30,TRBJ1-2,-,TGTGCCTGGAGTGTACGGGGGGCCTACACCTTC,CAWSVRGAYTF
-,TRBV11-3,TRBJ2-5,TRBD1,TGTGCCAGCAGCGCGGGACAGGGGCCGGGGGAGACCCAGTACTTC,CASSAGQGPGETQYF
-,TRBV28,TRBJ1-2,-,TGTGCCAGCAGTCTATACGGGACATTGCTAACCTATGGCTACACCTTC,CASSLYGTLLTYGYTF
-,TRBV6-5,TRBJ1-2,-,TGTGCCAGCAGGTTCCGGGCAGGGAAATACGGCTACACCTTC,CASRFRAGKYGYTF
-,TRBV2,TRBJ1-2,TRBD1,TGTGCCAGCATCCCGACGTCGGACAGGGGGTCTAGTGGCTACACCTTC,CASIPTSDRGSSGYTF
-,TRBV19,TRBJ1-1,TRBD1,TGTGCCAGTAGTTGGGACAGGATGAACACTGAAGCTTTCTTT,CASSWDRMNTEAFF
-,TRBV29-1,TRBJ2-1,-,TGCAGCGTCGACAAACCGGCGGGTAGGCATGAGCAGTTCTTC,CSVDKPAGRHEQFF
-,TRBV6-4,TRBJ1-1,-,TGTGCCAGCAGTGATCCCCCGTACACTGAAGCTTTCTTT,CASSDPPYTEAFF
-,TRBV2,TRBJ1-5,-,TGTGCCAGCCGTTATGGGCTAGGGGATGATCAGCCCCAGCATTTT,CASRYGLGDDQPQHF
-,TRBV19,TRBJ2-3,-,TGTGCCAGTGCCACAAGCACAGATACGCAGTATTTT,CASATSTDTQYF
-,TRBV2,TRBJ2-1,-,TGTGCCAGCGGGAGCGGACCCAATGAGCAGTTCTTC,CASGSGPNEQFF
-,TRBV6-1,TRBJ2-6,-,TGTGCCAGCAGTGAAGCAGGGGCTGGGGCCAACGTCCTGACTTTC,CASSEAGAGANVLTF
-,TRBV5-1,TRBJ1-5,-,TGCGCCAGCAGCTTGATCTTCGGAGAGGAGCCCCAGCATTTT,CASSLIFGEEPQHF
-,TRBV5-1,TRBJ1-1,-,TGCGCCAGCAGCTTGATGGCAACTACACCGGAAGCTTTCTTT,CASSLMATTPEAFF
-,TRBV5-1,TRBJ1-5,-,TGCGCCAGCAGCTTGACGCAGGGTCCTTATAGCAATCAGCCCCAGCATTTT,CASSLTQGPYSNQPQHF
-,TRBV9,TRBJ2-3,TRBD2,TGTGCCAGCAGCCTTTCTAGCGGGAGTTGGCTAAGCACAGATACGCAGTATTTT,CASSLSSGSWLSTDTQYF
once,TRBV2,TRBJ2-2,TRBD2,TGTGCCAGCAGTCCCGTCCGGGGGGGCCCCACCGGGGAGCTGTTTTTT,CASSPVRGGPTGELFF
-,TRBV18,TRBJ2-1,-,TGTGCCAGCTCACCCCAACAACCCGACTACAATGAGCAGTTCTTC,CASSPQQPDYNEQFF
-,TRBV6-5,TRBJ1-6,TRBD1,TGTGCCAGCAGTTACTCAGGACAGGGGAATGGTTCACCCCTCCACTTT,CASSYSGQGNGSPLHF
-,TRBV5-4,TRBJ2-5,-,TGTGCCAGCAGCTTGATTGGGGGCCCTTCAAGGGAGACCCAGTACTTC,CASSLIGGPSRETQYF
once,TRBV28,TRBJ1-6,-,TGTGCCAGCAGCCCGGAAAGGAGCTCCTATAATTCACCCCTCCACTTT,CASSPERSSYNSPLHF
-,TRBV18,TRBJ1-2,-,TGTGCCAGCTCACTTGGGACAACTAACTATGGCTACACCTTC,CASSLGTTNYGYTF
-,TRBV30,TRBJ1-3,-,TGTGCCTGGAGTTACTCAGGGATTACTGGAAACACCATATATTTT,CAWSYSGITGNTIYF
few,TRBV20-1,TRBJ2-3,-,TGCAGTGCGGGAGTAAAGGATACGCAGTATTTT,CSAGVKDTQYF
-,TRBV27,TRBJ2-2,-,TGTGCCAGCAGTTCCTACGACAGGAACACCGGGGAGCTGTTTTTT,CASSSYDRNTGELFF
-,TRBV5-1,TRBJ1-3,-,TGCGCCAGCAGACAGGGCCTACACTCTGGAAACACCATATATTTT,CASRQGLHSGNTIYF
-,TRBV5-1,TRBJ2-6,-,TGCGCCAGCAGTTCCAGCTCTGGGGCCAACGTCCTGACTTTC,CASSSSSGANVLTF
-,TRBV5-1,TRBJ2-4,-,TGCGCCAGCAGCTTATCAGGGGCCAAAAACATTCAGTACTTC,CASSLSGAKNIQYF
-,TRBV11-2,TRBJ2-1,-,TGTGCCAGCAGCTTAGCTTCGGGAGATTCCTACAATGAGCAGTTCTTC,CASSLASGDSYNEQFF
few,TRBV5-4,TRBJ1-4,TRBD1,TGTGCCAGCAGCGTGGACAGGGCGAATGAAAAACTGTTTTTT,CASSVDRANEKLFF
-,TRBV27,TRBJ1-2,TRBD1,TGTGCCAGCAGTTTATCGCCACAGGGGGCAGGGTATGGCTACACCTTC,CASSLSPQGAGYGYTF
-,TRBV18,TRBJ2-1,TRBD2,TGTGCCAGCTCACCGCCTAGCGGGGGGGCCGGTGAGCAGTTCTTC,CASSPPSGGAGEQFF
few,TRBV7-2,TRBJ2-2,-,TGTGCCAGCAGCCAAGAGTACGCGAACACCGGGGAGCTGTTTTTT,CASSQEYANTGELFF
few,TRBV4-1,TRBJ2-7,TRBD1,TGCGCCAGCAGCCAAGTTCACCAGGGGGCAAGCTACGAGCAGTACTTC,CASSQVHQGASYEQYF